The 27 T cell receptor beta chains below come from one sample, sequenced in a study of T-cell memory formation after mild COVID-19. MiXCR, applied by TCRdb to the 5' RACE reads, yields one record per CDR3 protein. The profile shows approximately 50,000 distinct CDR3 sequences, around 10% of them singletons. Sequenced input: PBMCs or a T cell subset sorted from them (not recorded which). The source is an adult woman who had mild COVID-19 (a few samples of this study predate the infection). Cell type and time point are not known.

The chain employs TRBV3-1 and TRBJ1-2; D call uncertain. The germline CDR1 and CDR2 sequences are LGHDT and YNNKEL (reference sequence). The CDR3 length is 12 residues. The V end lost 4 bases, the J end lost 8 bases, and 11 bases lay between the germline ends. CDR3 bases: TGTGCCAGCAGCCTGAGTGCGATAGGCTACACCTTC. It is translated as CASSLSAIGYTF. Together with reference TRBV3-1 and TRBJ1-2, the CDR3 gives the full variable domain: DTAVSQTPKYLVTQMGNDKSIKCEQNLGHDTMYWYKQDSKKFLKIMFSYNNKELIINETVPNRFSPKSPDKAHLNLHINSLELGDSAVYFCASSLSAIGYTFGSGTRLTVV.

There are a few counts of this clonotype. The chain has TRBV2 and TRBJ2-7; the match to TRBD2 covers 13 bases. The germline V gene encodes CDR1 SNHLY and CDR2 FYNNEI. The V gene end was trimmed by 6 bases and the J gene end by 2 bases; junction bases not matched to a gene: 4. The CDR3 extends over 15 amino acids. CDR3 loop: CASSAGLAGAYEQYF. CDR3 coding DNA: TGTGCCAGCAGCGCCGGACTAGCGGGAGCCTACGAGCAGTACTTC.

This clonotype has at least ten counts. CDR3: CASSATPTTSLGDNEQFF. CDR3 bases: TGTGCCAGCAGTGCTACCCCCACGACTAGCCTCGGGGACAATGAGCAGTTCTTC. The chain employs TRBV6-4 and TRBJ2-1; 7 bases fit TRBD2. CDR3 length equals 18 residues. The germline CDR1 and CDR2 sequences are MRHNA and SNTAGT. The ends lost 4 bases at V and 5 bases at J; junction bases unmatched: 17.

This clonotype was counted between two and nine times. The chain recombines TRBV5-1 with TRBJ2-2, with D perhaps matching TRBD1 (5 bases). Germline V gives CDR1 SGHRS, CDR2 YFSETQ. The CDR3 length is 17 residues. Trimming shortened V by 0 bases and J by 7 bases, and 19 bases separated the two germline ends. CDR3 DNA: TGCGCCAGCAGCTTGGCCGGAAACCGACAGATGCTCGGGGAGCTGTTTTTT. This encodes CASSLAGNRQMLGELFF.

In this sample, this clonotype turned up a few times. The chain employs TRBV5-1 and TRBJ2-7; the match to TRBD1 covers 8 bases. Per germline, CDR1 SGHRS and CDR2 YFSETQ. The CDR3 is 14 residues long. Trimming removed 4 bases from V and 5 bases from J; junction bases left unmatched: 8. CDR3 sequence (DNA): TGCGCCAGCAGCCCGGACAGGGTGTTCAACGAGCAGTACTTC. It codes for CASSPDRVFNEQYF.

This chain joins TRBV29-1 and TRBJ2-5; D not certain. Germline CDR1 and CDR2: SQVTM and ANQGSEA. The V gene lost 3 bases and the J gene lost 4 bases, with 9 bases spanning the gap. This CDR3 contains 12 residues. Here the CDR3 DNA reads TGCAGCGTTGACTGGAAGGGAGAGACCCAGTACTTC. Its translation is CSVDWKGETQYF.

This clonotype came up many times. The gene calls are TRBV3-1 and TRBJ2-1; weak D call: TRBD2 (6 bases). This CDR3 contains 16 residues. Trimming removed 0 bases at V and 4 bases at J, with 13 bases between. The germline CDR1 and CDR2 sequences are LGHDT and YNNKEL (reference sequence). The CDR3 DNA follows: TGTGCCAGCAGCCAAGAGGGGGGATTCTATTACAATGAGCAGTTCTTC. Protein: CASSQEGGFYYNEQFF.

The genes are TRBV7-3 and TRBJ2-1, with 7 bases fitting TRBD2. CDR1 SGHTA and CDR2 FQGTGA come from the germline V gene. V lost 8 bases, J lost 10 bases, and 14 bases stayed unmatched. This CDR3 is 14 amino acids long. CDR3 amino acids: CASSSGSGEGEQFF. DNA for the CDR3: TGTGCCAGCTCCTCTGGCAGCGGGGAGGGGGAGCAGTTCTTC.

The chain is built from TRBV3-1 and TRBJ2-2; TRBD2 might be the D (5 bases). The CDR3 length is 15 residues. With 1 base removed from V and 3 bases from J, the gap between germline ends came to 9 bases. The germline V gene encodes CDR1 LGHDT and CDR2 YNNKEL (reference sequence). The CDR3 bases are TGTGCCAGCAGCCAAGCGGGGTATTACACCGGGGAGCTGTTTTTT. This gives the protein CASSQAGYYTGELFF.

Many counts were recorded for this clonotype. The chain links TRBV7-9 to TRBJ2-3, with D unresolved. Germline V gene sequence: CDR1 SEHNR, CDR2 FQNEAQ (reference sequence). With 3 bases removed from V and 10 bases from J, the gap between germline ends came to 5 bases. The CDR3 spans 10 residues. The CDR3 is CASSFPSQYF. CDR3 sequence (DNA): TGTGCCAGCAGCTTTCCCTCGCAGTATTTT.

This clonotype has a count of ten or more. The J gene is TRBJ2-1, the V gene TRBV28, with D perhaps assigned TRBD1 or TRBD2 (5 bases each). V lost 10 bases to trimming and J lost 2 bases, with 12 bases between them. The CDR3 extends over 13 amino acids. From germline, CDR1 is MDHEN and CDR2 SYDVKM. The CDR3 DNA follows: TGTGCCACCTCCTGGGGGACCTACAATGAGCAGTTCTTC. It codes for CATSWGTYNEQFF.

V usage is TRBV7-9 and J usage is TRBJ2-4; D call uncertain. V lost 5 bases to trimming and J lost 6 bases, with 11 bases between them. Germline-derived CDR1 and CDR2 are SEHNR and FQNEAQ (reference sequence). The CDR3 is made up of 13 amino acids. The CDR3 DNA follows: TGTGCCAGCAGCCGTAAGGACGGAAACATTCAGTACTTC. Its protein is CASSRKDGNIQYF.

In its sample, this clonotype was seen a few times. CDR3 sequence reads: CSAKGQLNTEAFF. DNA for the CDR3: TGCAGTGCTAAAGGACAGTTGAACACTGAAGCTTTCTTT. The chain has TRBV20-1 and TRBJ1-1; TRBD1 is a possible D gene (6 bases). CDR3 length equals 13 residues. Trimming took 4 bases from V and 0 from J, leaving 9 bases between them. CDR1 and CDR2 from the germline V gene are DFQATT and SNEGSKA (reference sequence).

This clonotype was seen at least ten times. The V and J genes are TRBV25-1 and TRBJ1-2; D is unclear. Germline lookup yields CDR1 MGHDK and CDR2 SYGVNS. Trimming took off 6 bases at V and 3 bases at J, with 17 bases between the two ends. The CDR3 runs 15 residues. The DNA for the CDR3 is TGTGCCAGCAGCGTTGGGGTAGGTTCCGACTATGGCTACACCTTC. This codes for CASSVGVGSDYGYTF.

This clonotype was counted many times. The J gene is TRBJ1-3, the V gene TRBV3-1; D remains ambiguous. The CDR3 extends over 15 amino acids. V was trimmed by 0 bases and J by 0 bases, leaving 6 bases between them. The germline CDR1 and CDR2 sequences are LGHDT and YNNKEL (reference sequence). CDR3: CASSQDGSSGNTIYF. Here the CDR3 DNA reads TGTGCCAGCAGCCAAGACGGAAGCTCTGGAAACACCATATATTTT.

This clonotype has at least ten counts. The chain is built from TRBV11-2 and TRBJ2-7, with D perhaps being TRBD1 or TRBD2 (5 bases each). The V gene lost 0 bases and the J gene lost 2 bases, with 11 bases spanning the gap. Looked up from germline, CDR1 is SGHAT and CDR2 is FQNNGV. The CDR3 contains 15 residues. CDR3 in DNA: TGTGCCAGCAGCTTAGAAGGGACCGGGGCCTACGAGCAGTACTTC. Its protein is CASSLEGTGAYEQYF.

In this sample, this clonotype turned up many times. The rearrangement joins TRBV20-1 to TRBJ2-5; TRBD1 is a possible D gene (5 bases). V was cut by 3 bases and J by 2 bases, with 10 bases left in between. In germline, CDR1 is DFQATT, CDR2 SNEGSKA (reference sequence). The CDR3 contains 13 residues. DNA of the CDR3: TGCAGTGCTAGTCGAACAGGACAAGAGACCCAGTACTTC. Amino acids: CSASRTGQETQYF.

The V gene is TRBV29-1, the J gene TRBJ2-5; perhaps TRBD2 as D (6 bases). Germline V CDR1 and CDR2: SQVTM, ANQGSEA. V was cut by 3 bases and J by 4 bases, with 9 bases left in between. CDR3 length: 12 residues. The DNA of the CDR3 is TGCAGCGTTGAGGGGGGACGAGAGACCCAGTACTTC. It encodes CSVEGGRETQYF. The variable domain in full, completed from reference TRBV29-1 and TRBJ2-5, reads SAVISQKPSRDICQRGTSLTIQCQVDSQVTMMFWYRQQPGQSLTLIATANQGSEATYESGFVIDKFPISRPNLTFSTLTVSNMSPEDSSIYLCSVEGGRETQYFGPGTRLLVL.

This clonotype was seen a handful of times. The chain couples TRBV2 to TRBJ2-1; 11 bases fit TRBD2. Germline CDR1 reads SNHLY; CDR2 reads FYNNEI. Germline trimming cut 6 bases from V and 4 bases from J; bases unmatched to any gene: 5. The CDR3 contains 15 residues. Here the CDR3 reads CASRASSGGYNEQFF. The CDR3 nucleotides are TGTGCCAGCAGAGCATCTAGCGGGGGGTACAATGAGCAGTTCTTC.

This clonotype was seen a few times. The V and J genes are TRBV4-2 and TRBJ2-5; D not resolved. This CDR3 spans 13 amino acids. The V gene's germline CDR1 is LGHNA and CDR2 YNFKEQ. The V end lost 2 bases, the J end lost 4 bases, and 8 bases lay between the germline ends. CDR3 DNA: TGTGCCAGCAGCCAAATTAGAGGAGAGACCCAGTACTTC. Amino acids: CASSQIRGETQYF.

This clonotype was found a few times. The chain has TRBV19 and TRBJ1-1, with no clear D. V lost 5 bases and J 1 base, leaving 8 bases between the germline ends. In germline, CDR1 is LNHDA, CDR2 SQIVND (reference sequence). The CDR3 loop spans 13 amino acids. The CDR3 here is CASSLYGNTEAFF. The CDR3 DNA sequence: TGTGCCAGTAGTCTATACGGGAACACTGAAGCTTTCTTT.

On this clonotype itself: A much larger clone is a single base away; this may be a read error. The chain recombines TRBV29-1 with TRBJ2-3; the match to TRBD2 covers 12 bases. V shed 6 bases, J shed 2 bases, and the junction held 3 bases outside the gene matches. The length of the CDR3 is 14 residues. Germline assignment: CDR1 SQVTM and CDR2 ANQGSEA. CDR3 sequence: CSVRLAGDTDTQYF. The CDR3 DNA sequence: TGCAGCGTACGACTAGCGGGAGACACAGATACGCAGTATTTT.

The J gene is TRBJ1-1, the V gene TRBV12-3 or TRBV12-4; D is ambiguous. V was shortened by 6 bases and J by 2 bases, with 4 bases between the two germline ends. The CDR3 is 11 residues long. CDR3 residues: CASRRNTEAFF. As DNA, the CDR3 is TGTGCCAGCAGACGAAACACTGAAGCTTTCTTT.

This clonotype was detected only a few times. In nucleotides, the CDR3 is TGTGCCAGCAGCCGTACTAGCGGGAGGGCCTCCTCCTACAATGAGCAGTTCTTC. Translating gives CASSRTSGRASSYNEQFF. The chain is built from TRBV6-5 and TRBJ2-1; 13 bases align to TRBD2. Germline values: CDR1 MNHEY, CDR2 SVGAGI. This CDR3 is 18 amino acids long. Trimming cost V 6 bases and J 0 bases; bases outside gene matches: 8.

V and J are TRBV3-1 and TRBJ2-2; D remains ambiguous. CDR1 is LGHDT and CDR2 is YNNKEL in the germline V gene (reference sequence). V lost 6 bases, J lost 4 bases, and 12 bases lay in between. This CDR3 is built from 14 residues. This chain's CDR3 is CASSQHDVTGELFF. The CDR3 DNA reads as TGTGCCAGCAGTCAGCATGATGTCACCGGGGAGCTGTTTTTT.

The chain carries TRBV18 and TRBJ2-5; D unclear. The CDR3 contains 16 residues. Germline V CDR1 and CDR2: KGHSH, LQKENI. The V end lost 5 bases, the J end lost 0 bases, and 16 bases lay between the germline ends. The CDR3 nucleotides read TGTGCCAGCTCATTAAGTGGCGCCAGCAACCAAGAGACCCAGTACTTC. This encodes CASSLSGASNQETQYF.

This clonotype has just a few counts. This chain joins TRBV6-2 or TRBV6-3 and TRBJ2-4; 9 bases line up with TRBD1. Germline values: CDR1 MNHEY, CDR2 SVGEGT. The CDR3 loop spans 18 amino acids. The V gene end was trimmed by 1 base and the J gene end by 6 bases; junction bases not matched to a gene: 13. The CDR3 coding sequence is TGTGCCAGCAGTTACTACGCAGTCGTTGGGACAGGGATAAACATTCAGTACTTC. Translating it yields CASSYYAVVGTGINIQYF.